Below are 14 T cell receptor beta chains sequenced from a single sample in a study of T cell responses to AZD1222 COVID-19 vaccine. Libraries were prepared by immunoSEQ multiplex PCR; TCRdb keeps only in-frame clonotypes and omits some of them. The sample shows about 130,000 clones, about 92% of them seen only once. Sample: peripheral blood, taken on day 0 of AZD1222 vaccination. These receptors were collected from an adult in good health.

The rearrangement uses TRBV3-1 (or the pseudogene TRBV3-2) and TRBJ1-4; 11 bases agree with TRBD1. CDR1 and CDR2 (germline): LGHDT, YNNKEL (reference sequence). V gave up 1 base and J gave up 5 bases; unmatched junction bases: 6. The CDR3 loop spans 17 amino acids. This CDR3 is CASSQGTGTGGNEKLFF. DNA of the CDR3: TGTGCCAGCAGCCAAGGAACCGGGACAGGGGGGAATGAAAAACTGTTTTTT.

The chain couples TRBV19 to TRBJ2-1; 7 bases match TRBD2. The CDR3 spans 15 residues. Germline V lookup: CDR1 LNHDA, CDR2 SQIVND (reference sequence). V was clipped by 8 bases and J by 7 bases; unmatched bases: 14. The CDR3 reads CASRSRGSLWNEQFF. The CDR3 nucleotides are TGTGCCAGTCGCTCGCGGGGGAGCTTGTGGAATGAGCAGTTCTTC.

The chain links TRBV6-2 or TRBV6-3 to TRBJ1-5; D remains ambiguous. V lost 5 bases, J lost 3 bases, and 8 bases lay in between. The V gene's germline CDR1 is MNHEY and CDR2 SVGEGT. This CDR3 is built from 13 residues. CDR3 in amino acids: CASSRTANQPQHF. For the CDR3, the DNA is TGTGCCAGCAGTCGGACCGCCAATCAGCCCCAGCATTTT.

V is TRBV5-4 and J is TRBJ2-7, with 8 bases that match TRBD2. This CDR3 has 14 amino acids. Trimming cost V 3 bases and J 0 bases; bases outside gene matches: 2. Germline V lookup: CDR1 SGHNT, CDR2 YYREEE (reference sequence). The CDR3 sequence: CASSSSGHSYEQYF. CDR3 coding DNA: TGTGCCAGCAGCTCTAGCGGGCACTCCTACGAGCAGTACTTC.

The chain is built from TRBV7-2 and TRBJ1-5; TRBD1 might be the D (5 bases). The germline CDR1 and CDR2 sequences are SGHTA and FQGNSA. Trimming cost V 0 bases and J 3 bases, with 9 bases left between them. The CDR3 runs to 15 residues. The CDR3 nucleotides read TGTGCCAGCAGCTTAGCGGGGGGATCCAATCAGCCCCAGCATTTT. It codes for CASSLAGGSNQPQHF.

The CDR3 DNA is TGCGCCAGCAGCCAAGATGCCGTTGGTTATCAGCCCCAGCATTTT. Protein product: CASSQDAVGYQPQHF. This chain links TRBV4-1 with TRBJ1-5; D unclear. V was pared by 0 bases and J by 5 bases, with 11 bases between. The CDR3 is 15 amino acids. Per germline, CDR1 MGHRA and CDR2 YSYEKL.

The V gene is TRBV11-2, the J gene TRBJ2-7, with TRBD2 matching over 12 bases. CDR3 length equals 14 residues. Germline assignment: CDR1 SGHAT and CDR2 FQNNGV. Trimming took 5 bases from V and 7 from J; bases not matched to a gene: 6. The CDR3 region is CASSLALAGGEQYF. CDR3 DNA: TGTGCCAGCAGCCTCGCACTAGCGGGGGGTGAGCAGTACTTC.

V and J are TRBV19 and TRBJ1-5; 8 bases are shared with TRBD1. V shed 7 bases, J shed 0 bases, and the junction held 8 bases outside the gene matches. This CDR3 is built from 16 residues. The germline V gene encodes CDR1 LNHDA and CDR2 SQIVND (reference sequence). The CDR3 DNA reads as TGTGCCAGTACCTCAGGACAGGGAGTTAGCAATCAGCCCCAGCATTTT. Its translation is CASTSGQGVSNQPQHF.

The chain couples TRBV14 to TRBJ1-2, with D tentatively TRBD1 (5 bases). V lost 6 bases and J lost 4, with 12 bases in between. This CDR3 contains 13 residues. The germline V gene has CDR1 SGHDN and CDR2 FVKESK. This chain's CDR3 is CASSGQGGYGYTF. CDR3 coding DNA: TGTGCCAGCAGTGGGCAGGGAGGCTATGGCTACACCTTC.

The V gene is TRBV7-2, the J gene TRBJ2-3; 12 bases map to TRBD2. Trimming at V came to 5 bases and at J to 6 bases, leaving 6 bases not matched to a gene. The germline V gene has CDR1 SGHTA and CDR2 FQGNSA. This CDR3 has 15 amino acids. The CDR3: CASSTRLAGVDTQYF. CDR3 nucleotide sequence: TGTGCCAGCAGCACAAGACTAGCGGGAGTGGATACGCAGTATTTT.

The V and J genes are TRBV7-2 and TRBJ2-1; D gene unclear. CDR1 SGHTA and CDR2 FQGNSA come from the germline V gene. This CDR3 is 14 amino acids long. V lost 1 base to trimming and J lost 7 bases, with 11 bases between them. The CDR3 DNA reads TGTGCCAGCAGCTTAGTAGTCTTGTCTAATGAGCAGTTCTTC. Protein sequence: CASSLVVLSNEQFF.

V and J are TRBV7-2 and TRBJ2-7; D ambiguous. Deletions cut 4 bases from V and 10 bases from J, with 11 bases between. The germline V gene encodes CDR1 SGHTA and CDR2 FQGNSA. CDR3 size: 11 residues. CDR3 DNA: TGTGCCAGCAGCTCATACACGGTTCAGTACTTC. Protein product: CASSSYTVQYF.

The rearrangement uses TRBV3-1 (or the pseudogene TRBV3-2) and TRBJ2-1, with D tentatively TRBD1 (5 bases). There are 13 residues in the CDR3. The V and J ends lost 4 bases and 10 bases respectively, with 14 bases between them. Germline V gene data show CDR1 as LGHDT and CDR2 as YNNKEL (reference sequence). CDR3 sequence (DNA): TGTGCCAGCAGCCTCCAAGGGGTCGGAGAGCAGTTCTTC. Translating it yields CASSLQGVGEQFF.

The sample holds a few counts of this clone. The J gene is TRBJ2-2, the V gene TRBV19, with 11 bases identical to TRBD2. The CDR3 is made up of 17 amino acids. V was clipped by 3 bases and J by 4 bases; unmatched bases: 7. CDR1 LNHDA and CDR2 SQIVND come from the germline V gene (reference sequence). The CDR3 spells CASSMGLAVGITGELFF. DNA of the CDR3: TGTGCCAGTAGTATGGGACTAGCGGTGGGGATCACCGGGGAGCTGTTTTTT.